Each of the 13 T cell receptor beta chains below was sequenced from the same sample in a study of T cells in Graves' hyperthyroidism and ophthalmopathy. Amplified TCR beta CDR3 regions came from RNA transcripts. The TCR CDR3 first-round RT-PCR relied on the HTBI primer set. Each CDR3 protein gets one entry after TCRdb re-called the multiplex PCR reads with MiXCR. The table records hundreds of thousands of distinct CDR3 sequences, approximately 18% of them present only once. What was sequenced was blood. Receptors were obtained from a man aged 50-59 years with Graves' ophthalmopathy.

This clonotype was recorded a few times. The CDR3 protein is CSARDLEKKAQYF. In DNA form, the CDR3 reads TGCAGTGCTAGAGATCTGGAGAAGAAGGCCCAGTACTTC. The rearrangement joins TRBV20-1 to TRBJ2-5; no definite D call. Per germline, CDR1 DFQATT and CDR2 SNEGSKA (reference sequence). The length of the CDR3 is 13 residues. The V and J ends lost 0 bases and 9 bases respectively, with 14 bases between them.

This clonotype showed up many times. The chain employs TRBV5-6 and TRBJ2-7; D perhaps matches TRBD2 (5 bases). V lost 0 bases and J 0 bases, leaving 13 bases between the germline ends. CDR3 size: 16 residues. The germline gives CDR1 SGHDT, CDR2 YYEEEE. The CDR3 region has the DNA TGTGCCAGCAGCTTGGAGAAGAAGCGGTCCTCCTACGAGCAGTACTTC. It codes for CASSLEKKRSSYEQYF. The variable domain in full, with the rest retrieved from reference TRBV5-6 and TRBJ2-7, is DAGVTQSPTHLIKTRGQQVTLRCSPKSGHDTVSWYQQALGQGPQFIFQYYEEEERQRGNFPDRFSGHQFPNYSSELNVNALLLGDSALYLCASSLEKKRSSYEQYFGPGTRLTVT.

The rearrangement links TRBV6-1 to TRBJ2-7; 7 bases line up with TRBD1. CDR3 length: 14 residues. The germline V gene has CDR1 MNHNS and CDR2 SASEGT. The junction had 7 bases not matched to a gene; V was cut back by 5 bases and J by 3 bases. CDR3 sequence: CASSTTGAIYEQYF. The CDR3 DNA is TGTGCCAGCAGTACCACAGGGGCCATCTACGAGCAGTACTTC.

About this clonotype: One end of the junction varies from germline; a read error may be responsible. The chain recombines TRBV27 with TRBJ2-1; D tentatively fits TRBD1 or TRBD2 (5 bases each). CDR3 size: 11 residues. Germline V gives CDR1 MNHEY, CDR2 SMNVEV (reference sequence). This CDR3 is CASTWGNEQFF. The DNA of the CDR3 is TGTGCTAGCACTTGGGGGAATGAGCAGTTCTTC.

J is TRBJ2-2 and V is TRBV9, with 8 nucleotides matching TRBD1. The junction had 11 bases not matched to a gene; V was cut back by 4 bases and J by 6 bases. Germline V lookup: CDR1 SGDLS, CDR2 YYNGEE. This CDR3 is 16 amino acids long. This CDR3 is CASSPQGAGRAGELFF. The CDR3 DNA follows: TGTGCCAGCAGCCCTCAGGGGGCGGGAAGGGCCGGGGAGCTGTTTTTT.

This clonotype was recorded many times. This rearrangement joins TRBV29-1 to TRBJ2-7; D is ambiguous. V lost 1 base, J lost 0 bases, and 7 bases lay in between. Germline V lookup: CDR1 SQVTM, CDR2 ANQGSEA. This CDR3 contains 13 residues. The CDR3 reads CSVEGGGSYEQYF. The CDR3 region has the DNA TGCAGCGTTGAAGGCGGCGGCTCCTACGAGCAGTACTTC.

The chain has TRBV7-3 and TRBJ2-1; TRBD1 might be the D (5 bases). Germline values: CDR1 SGHTA, CDR2 FQGTGA. The CDR3 sequence is 13 residues long. The V end was cut by 6 bases, the J end by 13 bases, with 19 bases between. In DNA, the CDR3 is TGTGCCAGCAGTTTGCAGGGCATGTCGGACCAGTTCTTC. Amino acid sequence: CASSLQGMSDQFF.

This chain links TRBV12-3 or TRBV12-4 with TRBJ2-1; tentatively, D is TRBD2 (6 bases). This CDR3 is 15 amino acids long. V was cut by 8 bases and J by 9 bases, with 23 bases left in between. CDR3 in DNA: TGTGCCAGCGCAAGCGAACGGACACGGGGGTCTGAGCAGTTCTTC. This gives the protein CASASERTRGSEQFF.

This clonotype was observed at least ten times. The chain links TRBV6-1 to TRBJ2-7; D remains ambiguous. The V end was cut by 5 bases, the J end by 2 bases, with 10 bases between. CDR3 length equals 13 residues. CDR1 MNHNS and CDR2 SASEGT come from the germline V gene. The CDR3 DNA reads TGTGCCAGCAGTTACGGCAGAGCCTACGAGCAGTACTTC. Protein sequence: CASSYGRAYEQYF.

In its sample, this clonotype was seen a few times. The CDR3 nucleotides are TGTGCCAGCATCCTGGACAGGGGTCGGGAGACCCAGTACTTC. It translates to CASILDRGRETQYF. The V gene is TRBV6-1, the J gene TRBJ2-5, with 9 bases fitting TRBD1. The CDR3 covers 14 residues. J lost 5 bases, V lost 7 bases, and 8 bases had no gene match. Per germline, CDR1 MNHNS and CDR2 SASEGT.

This clonotype was seen a handful of times. The gene calls are TRBV11-3 and TRBJ2-2, with 11 nucleotides matching TRBD1. In germline, CDR1 is SGHNT, CDR2 YENEEA. The length of the CDR3 is 15 residues. V lost 5 bases and J lost 4; bases outside the gene matches: 3. The DNA of the CDR3 is TGTGCCAGCAGCGCGGGGACAGGGGGCACCGGGGAGCTGTTTTTT. Encoded protein: CASSAGTGGTGELFF.

CDR3 sequence: CASSESSGRAVQYEQYF. Here the CDR3 DNA reads TGTGCCAGCAGTGAAAGTAGCGGGAGGGCCGTTCAGTACGAGCAGTACTTC. The genes are TRBV6-1 and TRBJ2-7, with TRBD2 identical over 11 bases. With 2 bases clipped from V and 4 bases from J, the junction kept 10 bases outside the gene matches. The CDR3 spans 17 residues. The V gene's germline CDR1 is MNHNS and CDR2 SASEGT.

In its sample, this clonotype was seen many times. This chain links TRBV18 with TRBJ2-5, with 7 bases lining up with TRBD2. J was trimmed by 4 bases and V by 3 bases; bases with no gene match: 8. This CDR3 contains 15 residues. Germline CDR1 reads KGHSH; CDR2 reads LQKENI. The CDR3 DNA follows: TGTGCCAGCTCACCGGGGAGGGGAGGAGGAGAGACCCAGTACTTC. Its protein is CASSPGRGGGETQYF.